Presented here are 3 T cell receptor beta chains from one specimen sequenced in a study of shared clonotypes between healthy human individuals. Libraries were prepared by immunoSEQ multiplex PCR; TCRdb keeps only in-frame clonotypes and omits some of them. The table records about 1 million clones, roughly 80% of them present only once. Input material: memory CD4+ T cells sorted from blood. Documented subset: CD45RA-negative fraction. The receptors shown here come from a man younger than 30 in good health.

The rearrangement uses TRBV7-2 and TRBJ2-1, with D unresolved. The germline V gene has CDR1 SGHTA and CDR2 FQGNSA. V shed 1 base and J shed 5 bases, with 9 bases lying between them. The CDR3 is 14 residues long. In nucleotides, the CDR3 is TGTGCCAGCAGCTTAGACTACAACAACAATGAGCAGTTCTTC. Translation gives CASSLDYNNNEQFF.

Points on this clone: The sample carries other DNA sequences with the same CDR3. The chain carries TRBV6-5 and TRBJ1-5; no firm D call. The CDR3 extends over 14 amino acids. V lost 2 bases, J lost 2 bases, and 7 bases lay in between. Per the germline V gene, CDR1 is MNHEY and CDR2 is SVGAGI. In nucleotides, the CDR3 is TGTGCCAGCAGTTACGGAGGAGGCAATCAGCCCCAGCATTTT. Translated, it gives CASSYGGGNQPQHF.

A note on this clone: The same CDR3 arises from other DNA sequences in this sample as well. The chain employs TRBV5-4 and TRBJ2-2; the D is unclear. From germline, CDR1 is SGHNT and CDR2 YYREEE (reference sequence). V lost 0 bases, J lost 7 bases, and 7 bases lay in between. There are 13 residues in the CDR3. The CDR3 DNA reads TGTGCCAGCAGCTTGGACCGGGTCGGGGAGCTGTTTTTT. The encoded protein is CASSLDRVGELFF.